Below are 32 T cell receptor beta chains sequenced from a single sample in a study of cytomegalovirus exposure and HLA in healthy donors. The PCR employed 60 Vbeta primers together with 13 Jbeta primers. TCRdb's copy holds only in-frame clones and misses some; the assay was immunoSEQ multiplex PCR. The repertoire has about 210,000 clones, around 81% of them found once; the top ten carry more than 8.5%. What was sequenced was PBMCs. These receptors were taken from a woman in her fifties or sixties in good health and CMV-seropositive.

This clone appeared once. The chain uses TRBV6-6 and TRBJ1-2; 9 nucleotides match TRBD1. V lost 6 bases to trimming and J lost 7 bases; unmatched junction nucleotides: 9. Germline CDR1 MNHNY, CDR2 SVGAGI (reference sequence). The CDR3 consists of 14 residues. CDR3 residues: CASRTNRGLSGYTF. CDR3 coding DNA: TGTGCCAGCAGGACCAACAGGGGGCTCTCTGGCTACACCTTC.

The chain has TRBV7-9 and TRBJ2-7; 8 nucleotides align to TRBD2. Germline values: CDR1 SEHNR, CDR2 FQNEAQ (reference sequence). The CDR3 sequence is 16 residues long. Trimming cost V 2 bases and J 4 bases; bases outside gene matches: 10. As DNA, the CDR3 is TGTGCCAGCAGCTTATACGGGGGGGCCAGAGATTACGAGCAGTACTTC. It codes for CASSLYGGARDYEQYF.

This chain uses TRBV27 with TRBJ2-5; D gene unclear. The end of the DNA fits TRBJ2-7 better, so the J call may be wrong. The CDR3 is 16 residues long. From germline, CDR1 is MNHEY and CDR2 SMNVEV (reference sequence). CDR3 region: CASSLSSDLIPYEQYF. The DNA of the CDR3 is TGTGCCAGCAGTTTATCATCCGATCTGATCCCCTACGAGCAGTACTTC.

The CDR3 reads CASSPGTGPREQYF. The CDR3 DNA is TGTGCCAGCAGCCCTGGGACAGGGCCCCGCGAGCAGTACTTC. This sequence joins TRBV11-2 and TRBJ2-7; 9 bases line up with TRBD1. After removal of 5 bases from V and 6 bases from J, the junction contained 8 bases not matched to a gene. CDR1 is SGHAT and CDR2 is FQNNGV in the germline V gene. The CDR3 totals 14 residues.

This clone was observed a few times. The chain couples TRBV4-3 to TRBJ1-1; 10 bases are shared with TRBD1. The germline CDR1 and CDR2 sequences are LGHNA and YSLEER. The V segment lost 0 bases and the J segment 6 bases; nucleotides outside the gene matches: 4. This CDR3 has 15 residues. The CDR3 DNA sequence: TGCGCCAGCAGCCAAGACGACAGGGGGCGGGCTGAAGCTTTCTTT. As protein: CASSQDDRGRAEAFF.

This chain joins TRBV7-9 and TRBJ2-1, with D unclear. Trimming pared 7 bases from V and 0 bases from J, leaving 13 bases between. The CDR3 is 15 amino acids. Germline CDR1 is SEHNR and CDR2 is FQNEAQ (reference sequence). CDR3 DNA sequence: TGTGCCAGCACTGACTCCGGAAGCTCCTACAATGAGCAGTTCTTC. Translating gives CASTDSGSSYNEQFF.

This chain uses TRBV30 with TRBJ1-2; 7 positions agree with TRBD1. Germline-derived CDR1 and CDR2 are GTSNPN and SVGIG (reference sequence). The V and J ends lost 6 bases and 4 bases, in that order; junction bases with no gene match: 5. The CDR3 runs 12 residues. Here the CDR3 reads CACDREAYGYTF. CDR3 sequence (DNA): TGTGCCTGCGACAGGGAAGCCTATGGCTACACCTTC.

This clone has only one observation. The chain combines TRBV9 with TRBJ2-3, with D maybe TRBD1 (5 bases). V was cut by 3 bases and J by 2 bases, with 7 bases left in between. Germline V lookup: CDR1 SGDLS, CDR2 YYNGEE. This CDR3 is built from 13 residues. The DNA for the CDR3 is TGTGCCAGCAGCGGGGGCCCCACAGATACGCAGTATTTT. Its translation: CASSGGPTDTQYF.

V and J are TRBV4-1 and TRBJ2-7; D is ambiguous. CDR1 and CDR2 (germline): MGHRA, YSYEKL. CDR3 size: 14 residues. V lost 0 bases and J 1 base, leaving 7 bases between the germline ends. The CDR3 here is CASSQEISSYEQYF. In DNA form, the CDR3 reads TGCGCCAGCAGCCAAGAAATCAGTTCCTACGAGCAGTACTTC.

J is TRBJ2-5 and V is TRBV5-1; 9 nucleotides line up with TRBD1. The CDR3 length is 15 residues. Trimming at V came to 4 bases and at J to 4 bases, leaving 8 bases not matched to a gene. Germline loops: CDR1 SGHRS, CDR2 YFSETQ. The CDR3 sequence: CASSITGGEGETQYF. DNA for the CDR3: TGCGCCAGCAGCATCACAGGGGGCGAAGGAGAGACCCAGTACTTC.

The CDR3 here is CAISGGGGNQPQHF. DNA of the CDR3: TGTGCCATCAGTGGAGGGGGGGGCAATCAGCCCCAGCATTTT. V gene TRBV10-3 combines with J gene TRBJ1-5; D may be TRBD1 (6 bases). Trimming stripped 4 bases from V and 2 bases from J, with 9 bases between. This CDR3 has 14 residues. Per the germline V gene, CDR1 is ENHRY and CDR2 is SYGVKD.

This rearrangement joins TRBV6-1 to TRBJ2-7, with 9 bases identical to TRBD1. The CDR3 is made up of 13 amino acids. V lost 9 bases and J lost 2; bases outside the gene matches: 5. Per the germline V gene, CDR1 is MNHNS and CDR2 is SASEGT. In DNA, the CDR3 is TGTGCCAGTAGTAGGACAGGGGCCTACGAGCAGTACTTC. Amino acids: CASSRTGAYEQYF.

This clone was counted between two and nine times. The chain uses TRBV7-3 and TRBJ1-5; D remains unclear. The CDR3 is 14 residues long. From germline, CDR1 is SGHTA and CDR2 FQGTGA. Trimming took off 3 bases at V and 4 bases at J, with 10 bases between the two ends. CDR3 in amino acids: CASSFSISNQPQHF. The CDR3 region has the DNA TGTGCCAGCAGCTTCAGTATATCAAATCAGCCCCAGCATTTT.

Written as DNA, the CDR3 is TGCGCCAGCAGCTTGGTCAGGGGCGGCACAGATACGCAGTATTTT. This translates into CASSLVRGGTDTQYF. The chain employs TRBV5-1 and TRBJ2-3; possibly TRBD1 for D (6 bases). CDR3 length: 15 residues. CDR1 SGHRS and CDR2 YFSETQ come from the germline V gene. V lost 0 bases and J lost 1, with 9 bases in between.

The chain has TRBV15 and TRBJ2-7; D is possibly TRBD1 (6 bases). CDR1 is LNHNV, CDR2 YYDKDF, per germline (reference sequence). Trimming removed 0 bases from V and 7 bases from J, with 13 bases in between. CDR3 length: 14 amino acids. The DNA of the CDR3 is TGTGCCACCAGCAGAGATAGTGGGGGCTGGGAGCAGTACTTC. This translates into CATSRDSGGWEQYF.

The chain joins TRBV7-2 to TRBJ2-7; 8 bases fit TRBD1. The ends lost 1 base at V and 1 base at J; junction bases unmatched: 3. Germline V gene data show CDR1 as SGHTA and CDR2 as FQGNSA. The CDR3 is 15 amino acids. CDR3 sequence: CASSLGQGSSYEQYF. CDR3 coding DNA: TGTGCCAGCAGCTTAGGACAGGGGTCATCCTACGAGCAGTACTTC.

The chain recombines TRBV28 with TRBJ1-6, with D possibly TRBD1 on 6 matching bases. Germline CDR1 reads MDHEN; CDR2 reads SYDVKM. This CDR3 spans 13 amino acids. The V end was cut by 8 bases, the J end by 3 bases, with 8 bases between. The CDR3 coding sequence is TGTGCCAGCGACAGGAACTATAATTCACCCCTCCACTTT. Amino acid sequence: CASDRNYNSPLHF.

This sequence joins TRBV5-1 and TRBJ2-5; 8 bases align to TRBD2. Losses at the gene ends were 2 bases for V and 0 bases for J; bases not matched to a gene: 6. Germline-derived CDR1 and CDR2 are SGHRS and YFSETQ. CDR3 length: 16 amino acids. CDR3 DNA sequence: TGCGCCAGCAGCTTCACGGCGGGGGGACACCAAGAGACCCAGTACTTC. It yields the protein CASSFTAGGHQETQYF.

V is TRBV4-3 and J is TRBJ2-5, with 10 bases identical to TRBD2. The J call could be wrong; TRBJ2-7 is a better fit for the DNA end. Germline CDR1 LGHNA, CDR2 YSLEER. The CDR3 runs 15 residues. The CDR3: CASSQRTSGSYEQYF. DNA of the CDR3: TGCGCCAGCAGCCAAAGGACTAGCGGTTCCTACGAGCAGTACTTC.

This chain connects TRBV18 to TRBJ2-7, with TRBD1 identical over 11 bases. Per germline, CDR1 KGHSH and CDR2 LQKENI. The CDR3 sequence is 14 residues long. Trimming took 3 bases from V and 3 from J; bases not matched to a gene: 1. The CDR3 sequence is CASSPGQGDYEQYF. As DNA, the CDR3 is TGTGCCAGCTCACCGGGACAGGGGGACTACGAGCAGTACTTC.

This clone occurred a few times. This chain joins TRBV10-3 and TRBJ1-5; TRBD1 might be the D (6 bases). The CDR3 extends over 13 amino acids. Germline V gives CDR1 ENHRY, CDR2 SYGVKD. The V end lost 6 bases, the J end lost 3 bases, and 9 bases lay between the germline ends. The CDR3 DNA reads TGTGCCATCAGGAACAGGGACAATCAGCCCCAGCATTTT. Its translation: CAIRNRDNQPQHF.

The CDR3 protein is CASSFLSTGSYEQYF. The CDR3 DNA follows: TGCGCCAGCAGCTTCCTTTCGACAGGGTCCTACGAGCAGTACTTC. J is TRBJ2-7 and V is TRBV5-1; TRBD1 matches 7 bases. CDR3 length: 15 amino acids. Losses at the gene ends were 2 bases for V and 1 base for J; bases not matched to a gene: 6. Germline values: CDR1 SGHRS, CDR2 YFSETQ.

The CDR3 reads CASSYAGTDTQYF. The DNA for the CDR3 is TGTGCCAGCAGTTACGCGGGCACAGATACGCAGTATTTT. The chain employs TRBV6-6 and TRBJ2-3; D unclear. There are 13 residues in the CDR3. Germline CDR1 is MNHNY and CDR2 is SVGAGI (reference sequence). Trimming left V 2 bases short and J 1 base short, with 4 bases between.

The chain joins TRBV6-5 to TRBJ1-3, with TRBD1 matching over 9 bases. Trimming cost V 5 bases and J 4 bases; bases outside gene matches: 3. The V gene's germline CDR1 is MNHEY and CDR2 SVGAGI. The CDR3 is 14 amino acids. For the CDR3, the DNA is TGTGCCAGCAGTCGGACAGGGGCAGGAAACACCATATATTTT. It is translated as CASSRTGAGNTIYF.

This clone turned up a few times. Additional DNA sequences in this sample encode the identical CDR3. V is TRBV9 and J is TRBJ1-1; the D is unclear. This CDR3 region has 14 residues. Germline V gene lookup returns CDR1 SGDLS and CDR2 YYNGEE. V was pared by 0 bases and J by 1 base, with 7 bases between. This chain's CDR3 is CASSVARGNTEAFF. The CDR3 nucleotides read TGTGCCAGCAGCGTAGCTCGGGGGAACACTGAAGCTTTCTTT.

CDR3 DNA: TGTGCCAGTCCGACAGGGGGCACCCCTCCGGCGCAGTATTTT. This sequence encodes CASPTGGTPPAQYF. The rearrangement links TRBV25-1 to TRBJ2-3; the match to TRBD1 covers 10 bases. CDR3 size: 14 residues. From germline, CDR1 is MGHDK and CDR2 SYGVNS. V lost 9 bases to trimming and J lost 10 bases; unmatched junction nucleotides: 13.

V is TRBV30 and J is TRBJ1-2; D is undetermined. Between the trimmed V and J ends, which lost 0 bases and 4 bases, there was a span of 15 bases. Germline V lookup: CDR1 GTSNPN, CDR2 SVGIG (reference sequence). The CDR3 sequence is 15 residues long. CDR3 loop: CAWSVSTAALYGYTF. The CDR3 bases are TGTGCCTGGAGTGTTAGTACAGCAGCCCTCTATGGCTACACCTTC. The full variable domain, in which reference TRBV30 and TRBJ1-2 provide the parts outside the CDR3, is SQTIHQWPATLVQPVGSPLSLECTVEGTSNPNLYWYRQAAGRGLQLLFYSVGIGQISSEVPQNLSASRPQDRQFILSSKKLLLSDSGFYLCAWSVSTAALYGYTFGSGTRLTVV.

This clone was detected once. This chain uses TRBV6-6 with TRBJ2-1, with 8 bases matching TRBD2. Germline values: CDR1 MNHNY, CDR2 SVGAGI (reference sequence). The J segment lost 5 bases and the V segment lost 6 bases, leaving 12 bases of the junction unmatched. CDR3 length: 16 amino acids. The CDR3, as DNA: TGTGCCAGCAGACACGTTAGCGGGGCGAGCCACAATGAGCAGTTCTTC. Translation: CASRHVSGASHNEQFF.

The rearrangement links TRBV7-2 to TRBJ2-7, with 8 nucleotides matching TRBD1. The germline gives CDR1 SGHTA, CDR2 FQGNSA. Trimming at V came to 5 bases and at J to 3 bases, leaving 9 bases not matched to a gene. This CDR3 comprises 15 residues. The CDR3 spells CASSPRTGTRYEQYF. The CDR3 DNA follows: TGTGCCAGCAGCCCTAGGACAGGGACCCGCTACGAGCAGTACTTC.

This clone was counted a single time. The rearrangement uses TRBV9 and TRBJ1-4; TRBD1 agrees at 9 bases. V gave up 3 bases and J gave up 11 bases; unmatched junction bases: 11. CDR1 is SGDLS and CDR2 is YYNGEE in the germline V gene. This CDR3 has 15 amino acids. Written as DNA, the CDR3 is TGTGCCAGCAGCGCCAGTCCCGGGACAGGGAAGAAACTGTTTTTT. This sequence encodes CASSASPGTGKKLFF.

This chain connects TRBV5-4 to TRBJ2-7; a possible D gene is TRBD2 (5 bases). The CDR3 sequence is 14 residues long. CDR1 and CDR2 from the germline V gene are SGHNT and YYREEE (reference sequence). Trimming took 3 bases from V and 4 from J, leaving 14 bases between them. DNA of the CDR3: TGTGCCAGCAGCTCGGGGTATCTGGCTTACGAGCAGTACTTC. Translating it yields CASSSGYLAYEQYF.

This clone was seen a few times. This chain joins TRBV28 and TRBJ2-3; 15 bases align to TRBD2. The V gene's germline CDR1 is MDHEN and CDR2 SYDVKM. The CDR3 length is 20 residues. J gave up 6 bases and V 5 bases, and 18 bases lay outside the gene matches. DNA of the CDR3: TGTGCCAGCAGTCCCGTCGTCCCGGGACTAGCGGGGGGCCCAACGGATACGCAGTATTTT. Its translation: CASSPVVPGLAGGPTDTQYF.